This TCR beta chain derives from a study of tumor and adjacent non-tumor tissue in lung cancer. About the study: Patients were aged about 31 to 76, approximately 11 men and 5 women, stage I to III. Findings and limits, study-wide: Tumor tissue had significantly higher TCR diversity than normal lung. Normal lung showed higher cumulative top 100 clone frequency than tumor.

There are 17 residues in the CDR3. Germline CDR1 and CDR2: SGHAT and FQNNGV. Trimming removed 3 bases from V and 4 bases from J; junction bases left unmatched: 9. This sample's RNA came from whole unsorted tissue. This non-tumor lung sample came from over 3 cm beyond the tumor edge. Donors were chemotherapy-naive, newly diagnosed lung cancer surgical patients in China, August–late 2014. Notes on this clonotype: Its target is unknown.

The library came from three nested PCR rounds adapted from ARM-PCR protocols. TCRdb processed the multiplex PCR reads anew with MiXCR; each CDR3 protein has one entry. The table shows around 40,000 distinct CDR3 sequences, with less than 65% occurring only once. The chain joins TRBV11-2 to TRBJ2-3; 11 bases are shared with TRBD2. Material: distant non-tumor lung tissue. The sequence was collected from a man aged 45-65 years with non-small cell lung cancer. The chain's CDR3 is CASSLGLAEGSADTQYF. CDR3 nucleotides: TGTGCCAGCAGCTTGGGACTAGCGGAGGGCAGTGCAGATACGCAGTATTTT. The variable domain in full, completed from reference TRBV11-2 and TRBJ2-3, reads EAGVAQSPRYKIIEKRQSVAFWCNPISGHATLYWYQQILGQGPKLLIQFQNNGVVDDSQLPKDRFSAERLKGVDSTLKIQPAKLEDSAVYLCASSLGLAEGSADTQYFGPGTRLTVL.